This T cell receptor (beta chain) was found in a study of blood T cell repertoires in COVID-19. Overall study: The analysed material was cDNA or gDNA that came from T cells, B-cell-depleted T cells, or PBMCs.

Data came from immunoSEQ multiplex PCR; TCRdb stores just in-frame clones and leaves some out. The data contain fewer than 200,000 clones, around four fifths of them singletons. Individuals drawn from approximately 26 US areas were roughly 18 to 100 years old. The germline V and J ends were trimmed by 5 bases and 4 bases, with 12 bases remaining between them. CDR1 is SEHNR and CDR2 is FQNEAQ in the germline V gene (reference sequence). The CDR3 extends over 14 amino acids. The sample taken for sequencing was PBMCs or T cells enriched from blood (not recorded which). This chain uses TRBV7-9 with TRBJ2-1; D is perhaps TRBD1 (6 bases). The source of this sequence is a woman aged 50 to 65 who had recovered from COVID-19. CDR3: CASSTQGQYNEQFF. The CDR3 coding sequence is TGTGCCAGCAGCACTCAAGGACAGTACAATGAGCAGTTCTTC. Combining the CDR3 with reference TRBV7-9 and TRBJ2-1 gives the whole variable domain DTGVSQNPRHKITKRGQNVTFRCDPISEHNRLYWYRQTLGQGPEFLTYFQNEAQLEKSRLLSDRFSAERPKGSFSTLEIQRTEQGDSAMYLCASSTQGQYNEQFFGPGTRLTVL.